These 20 T cell receptor beta chains share one sample of origin, sequenced in a study of T cell responses to AZD1222 COVID-19 vaccine (TCRdb year 2021). Libraries were built with the immunoSEQ multiplex PCR assay. The source is immuneACCESS, and TCRdb retained only in-frame sequences with V and J called. Part of the clones is not carried over; for the studies checked, unresolved V genes explain less than half of this, and the remainder is unexplained. The table for this sample lists roughly 120,000 clones; more than 70% of them were counted only once. The ten largest make up roughly 3.8% of the sample. Read against the paper, the sample's time point label means: about 28 days (+/-7) after the second vaccine dose. The sequencing used peripheral blood, collected 28 days after the second AZD1222 dose. These receptors came from an adult who received the AZD1222 COVID-19 vaccine.

V gene TRBV4-2 combines with J gene TRBJ2-3, with 12 bases lining up with TRBD2. The CDR3 totals 17 residues. Per the germline V gene, CDR1 is LGHNA and CDR2 is YNFKEQ. The ends lost 1 base at V and 6 bases at J; junction bases unmatched: 8. CDR3 sequence reads: CASSQGAASGGADTQYF. The CDR3 DNA reads as TGTGCCAGCAGCCAAGGGGCGGCTAGCGGGGGGGCCGATACGCAGTATTTT.

The chain employs TRBV30 and TRBJ2-1; 7 bases map to TRBD1. V was clipped by 1 base and J by 16 bases; unmatched bases: 7. Germline V gives CDR1 GTSNPN, CDR2 SVGIG (reference sequence). The CDR3 totals 11 residues. The DNA for the CDR3 is TGTGCCTGGAGTGGCAGACAGGGAAGTTTCTTC. Its translation is CAWSGRQGSFF.

This clone turned up a few times. The CDR3 DNA reads as TGCAGCGTTACGGGTCGGAGGAATATGAACACTGAAGCTTTCTTT. This codes for CSVTGRRNMNTEAFF. The chain is built from TRBV29-1 and TRBJ1-1; D remains unclear. V was clipped by 5 bases and J by 0 bases, with 16 bases between them. Germline assignment: CDR1 SQVTM and CDR2 ANQGSEA. The CDR3 covers 15 residues.

For the CDR3, the DNA is TGTGCCAGTAGCGACGGGACCCCAAGGGTAGAGACCCAGTACTTC. Translation: CASSDGTPRVETQYF. V is TRBV19 and J is TRBJ2-5; tentatively, D is TRBD1 or TRBD2 (5 bases each). V gave up 6 bases and J gave up 4 bases, with 18 bases separating them. The CDR3 totals 15 residues. The germline gives CDR1 LNHDA, CDR2 SQIVND (reference sequence).

The chain uses TRBV7-8 and TRBJ2-7; D possibly corresponds to TRBD2 (7 bases). Between the trimmed V and J ends, which lost 2 bases and 0 bases, there was a span of 14 bases. The CDR3 covers 16 residues. Germline CDR1 is SGHVS and CDR2 is FQNEAQ. CDR3 nucleotides: TGTGCCAGCAGCTTAAACCTAGCGGACAGCTCCTACGAGCAGTACTTC. As protein: CASSLNLADSSYEQYF.

The V call is TRBV10-3, the J call TRBJ2-5; 9 positions agree with TRBD2. Germline-derived CDR1 and CDR2 are ENHRY and SYGVKD. The length of the CDR3 is 16 residues. Trimming took 2 bases from V and 5 from J; bases not matched to a gene: 9. CDR3 sequence: CAISETGTSWGETQYF. The CDR3 DNA is TGTGCCATCAGTGAGACCGGGACTAGCTGGGGGGAGACCCAGTACTTC.

This chain links TRBV30 with TRBJ1-6; D gene unclear. Germline V CDR1 and CDR2: GTSNPN, SVGIG (reference sequence). V was pared by 2 bases and J by 6 bases, with 14 bases between. This CDR3 is 15 amino acids long. Written as DNA, the CDR3 is TGTGCCTGGAGTAAGCCGCCCGGGATTAATTCACCCCTCCACTTT. This translates into CAWSKPPGINSPLHF. Variable domain in full (rest from reference TRBV30 and TRBJ1-6): SQTIHQWPATLVQPVGSPLSLECTVEGTSNPNLYWYRQAAGRGLQLLFYSVGIGQISSEVPQNLSASRPQDRQFILSSKKLLLSDSGFYLCAWSKPPGINSPLHFGNGTRLTVT.

The rearrangement links TRBV7-2 to TRBJ1-2; 7 bases match TRBD1. Germline-derived CDR1 and CDR2 are SGHTA and FQGNSA. V trimming: 0 bases; J trimming: 3 bases; junction bases outside the gene matches: 10. The CDR3 loop spans 17 amino acids. CDR3 bases: TGTGCCAGCAGCTTAGCAGGGCGACAGGGTATGGACTATGGCTACACCTTC. Translated, it gives CASSLAGRQGMDYGYTF.

The chain links TRBV9 to TRBJ2-5, with D possibly being TRBD2 (6 bases). Germline values: CDR1 SGDLS, CDR2 YYNGEE. The V gene lost 0 bases and the J gene lost 2 bases, with 23 bases spanning the gap. This CDR3 has 19 amino acids. Here the CDR3 reads CASSVVGKGWLAFQETQYF. In nucleotides, the CDR3 is TGTGCCAGCAGCGTAGTAGGAAAGGGGTGGCTAGCGTTTCAAGAGACCCAGTACTTC.

The J gene is TRBJ2-4, the V gene TRBV7-9, with 7 bases fitting TRBD2. V trimming: 4 bases; J trimming: 3 bases; junction bases outside the gene matches: 12. The CDR3 is 17 amino acids. Germline lookup yields CDR1 SEHNR and CDR2 FQNEAQ (reference sequence). The chain's CDR3 is CASSSTSQGLVKNIQYF. CDR3 nucleotide sequence: TGTGCCAGCAGCTCGACTAGCCAAGGGTTGGTCAAAAACATTCAGTACTTC.

This clone was observed a handful of times. This chain connects TRBV7-3 to TRBJ2-1, with D perhaps matching TRBD2 (6 bases). V was trimmed by 4 bases and J by 3 bases, leaving 7 bases between them. The CDR3 extends over 13 amino acids. Looked up from germline, CDR1 is SGHTA and CDR2 is FQGTGA. The CDR3 nucleotides are TGTGCCAGCAGCTCGGGAGTCTACAATGAGCAGTTCTTC. It encodes CASSSGVYNEQFF.

The DNA of the CDR3 is TGTGCCAGCAGCTATTTACAGGGGGCGCGGGACTATGGCTACACCTTC. It is translated as CASSYLQGARDYGYTF. The rearrangement uses TRBV5-4 and TRBJ1-2; the match to TRBD1 covers 9 bases. V trimming: 3 bases; J trimming: 3 bases; junction bases outside the gene matches: 9. Germline V gives CDR1 SGHNT, CDR2 YYREEE (reference sequence). The CDR3 spans 16 residues.

The chain carries TRBV28 and TRBJ2-1; no reliable D call. The CDR3 sequence is 12 residues long. CDR1 and CDR2 (germline): MDHEN, SYDVKM. V lost 11 bases, J lost 2 bases, and 10 bases lay in between. The CDR3 is CAVGLPYNEQFF. As DNA, the CDR3 is TGTGCCGTTGGGCTACCCTACAATGAGCAGTTCTTC.

This clone was counted between two and nine times. This chain links TRBV5-1 with TRBJ2-1; 7 bases are a match to TRBD2. The ends lost 0 bases at V and 1 base at J; junction bases unmatched: 7. The CDR3 is 17 amino acids. The germline gives CDR1 SGHRS, CDR2 YFSETQ. CDR3 nucleotides: TGCGCCAGCAGCTTGGCCGGCGGGAGCGGTTCCTACAATGAGCAGTTCTTC. This translates into CASSLAGGSGSYNEQFF.

The V gene is TRBV5-5, the J gene TRBJ1-4; 7 nucleotides match TRBD1. Germline V gene lookup returns CDR1 SGHKS and CDR2 YYEKEE (reference sequence). Germline trimming cut 2 bases from V and 7 bases from J; bases unmatched to any gene: 5. The CDR3 length is 14 residues. The CDR3 nucleotides read TGTGCCAGCAGCTTACAGGGGAACGGTGAAAAACTGTTTTTT. Translating gives CASSLQGNGEKLFF.

The CDR3 protein is CASSVAIRGHDDEQYF. CDR3 DNA: TGTGCCAGCAGCGTAGCGATCAGGGGACATGACGACGAGCAGTACTTC. This chain uses TRBV9 with TRBJ2-7; D may be TRBD1 (6 bases). Per the germline V gene, CDR1 is SGDLS and CDR2 is YYNGEE. This CDR3 region has 16 residues. The V end was cut by 0 bases, the J end by 5 bases, with 18 bases between. Looking up the rest from reference TRBV9 and TRBJ2-7 gives the full variable domain: DSGVTQTPKHLITATGQRVTLRCSPRSGDLSVYWYQQSLDQGLQFLIQYYNGEERAKGNILERFSAQQFPDLHSELNLSSLELGDSALYFCASSVAIRGHDDEQYFGPGTRLTVT.

The chain combines TRBV18 with TRBJ2-7; tentatively, D is TRBD1 (7 bases). V lost 8 bases and J 0 bases, leaving 17 bases between the germline ends. There are 15 residues in the CDR3. Per germline, CDR1 KGHSH and CDR2 LQKENI. The CDR3 loop is CASRGGTANSYEQYF. For the CDR3, the DNA is TGTGCCAGCCGGGGCGGGACAGCCAACTCCTACGAGCAGTACTTC.

The chain carries TRBV5-4 and TRBJ1-1; D may be TRBD1 (5 bases). There are 15 residues in the CDR3. The germline gives CDR1 SGHNT, CDR2 YYREEE (reference sequence). Trimming took off 4 bases at V and 0 bases at J, with 13 bases between the two ends. CDR3 amino acids: CASSGGGSVNTEAFF. CDR3 in DNA: TGTGCCAGCAGCGGGGGGGGGAGTGTGAACACTGAAGCTTTCTTT.

This chain connects TRBV27 to TRBJ2-3; TRBD2 is a possible D gene (6 bases). There are 14 residues in the CDR3. V was trimmed by 7 bases and J by 2 bases, leaving 13 bases between them. Germline V gives CDR1 MNHEY, CDR2 SMNVEV (reference sequence). The CDR3 loop is CASTYSGVTDTQYF. The CDR3 DNA reads as TGTGCCAGCACATATTCGGGGGTCACAGATACGCAGTATTTT.

V and J are TRBV5-4 and TRBJ2-7; 8 bases are shared with TRBD1. Trimming took 0 bases from V and 8 from J; bases not matched to a gene: 4. The length of the CDR3 is 13 residues. Looked up from germline, CDR1 is SGHNT and CDR2 is YYREEE (reference sequence). CDR3 nucleotide sequence: TGTGCCAGCAGCTTGGAAAGGACAGGGCAGCAGTACTTC. It translates to CASSLERTGQQYF.